These 26 T cell receptor beta chains share one sample of origin, sequenced in a study of T-cell memory formation after mild COVID-19. TCRdb reprocessed the 5' RACE reads via MiXCR and lists one record per CDR3 protein. This repertoire shows about 350,000 distinct CDR3 sequences, approximately 15% found once; its top ten account for around 22%. Specimen: PBMCs or a T cell subset sorted from them (not recorded which). These receptors were obtained from a young man who had mild COVID-19 (a few samples of this study predate the infection). Cell type and time point are not known.

The V gene is TRBV5-1, the J gene TRBJ2-1; possible D gene TRBD2, 6 bases. Trimming pared 1 base from V and 6 bases from J, leaving 17 bases between. CDR1 SGHRS and CDR2 YFSETQ come from the germline V gene. The length of the CDR3 is 16 residues. CDR3 in amino acids: CASSLSGAGSFNEQFF. The CDR3 DNA follows: TGCGCCAGCAGCTTGTCGGGAGCGGGCTCGTTCAATGAGCAGTTCTTC. The full variable domain, in which reference TRBV5-1 and TRBJ2-1 provide the parts outside the CDR3, is KAGVTQTPRYLIKTRGQQVTLSCSPISGHRSVSWYQQTPGQGLQFLFEYFSETQRNKGNFPGRFSGRQFSNSRSEMNVSTLELGDSALYLCASSLSGAGSFNEQFFGPGTRLTVL.

The chain joins TRBV20-1 to TRBJ2-3; no firm D call. The CDR3 is 14 residues long. Germline V lookup: CDR1 DFQATT, CDR2 SNEGSKA (reference sequence). V dropped 6 bases and J dropped 2 bases, with 15 bases sitting between them. This chain's CDR3 is CSALRAPYTDTQYF. In DNA, the CDR3 is TGCAGTGCCTTAAGGGCTCCTTACACAGATACGCAGTATTTT.

This clonotype was counted ten times or more. This chain connects TRBV12-3 or TRBV12-4 to TRBJ1-1; D not resolved. The CDR3 contains 12 residues. With 7 bases removed from V and 0 bases from J, the gap between germline ends came to 6 bases. CDR3 region: CASTGLNTEAFF. CDR3 DNA sequence: TGTGCCAGCACCGGACTGAACACTGAAGCTTTCTTT.

This clonotype was counted only a few times. The rearrangement joins TRBV7-3 to TRBJ2-4; 9 bases are shared with TRBD2. V lost 4 bases, J lost 5 bases, and 9 bases stayed unmatched. Germline assignment: CDR1 SGHTA and CDR2 FQGTGA. This CDR3 comprises 16 residues. The CDR3 region is CASSSGTSTGQNIQYF. In DNA, the CDR3 is TGTGCCAGCAGCTCCGGGACTAGCACTGGCCAAAACATTCAGTACTTC.

This clonotype has a handful of counts. The chain recombines TRBV9 with TRBJ1-2; TRBD1 aligns across 8 bases. J was trimmed by 6 bases and V by 4 bases; bases with no gene match: 11. CDR1 is SGDLS and CDR2 is YYNGEE in the germline V gene. This CDR3 is built from 15 residues. CDR3 in DNA: TGTGCCAGCAGCCCAACTCCCCAGGGGGCCCATGGCTACACCTTC. This gives the protein CASSPTPQGAHGYTF.

This clonotype has only a few counts. An end of the junction differs from the germline gene, which may be a read error. The rearrangement joins TRBV9 to TRBJ2-1, with 11 bases that match TRBD1. Germline lookup yields CDR1 SGDLS and CDR2 YYNGEE. The CDR3 is 14 amino acids. CDR3 region: CASSTRDRGTRKLF. CDR3 DNA sequence: TGTGCCAGCAGCACCCGGGACAGGGGGACTCGTAAGCTCTTC.

The rearrangement uses TRBV20-1 and TRBJ2-1; TRBD2 matches at 12 bases. The J segment lost 4 bases and the V segment lost 4 bases, leaving 2 bases of the junction unmatched. Germline V gene lookup returns CDR1 DFQATT and CDR2 SNEGSKA (reference sequence). The CDR3 totals 14 residues. The CDR3 DNA follows: TGCAGTGCTAAACTAGCGGGGGGTTACAATGAGCAGTTCTTC. Its translation is CSAKLAGGYNEQFF.

This clonotype was detected only a few times. The chain uses TRBV7-9 and TRBJ2-2; possibly TRBD1 for D (6 bases). The CDR3 runs 18 residues. The germline CDR1 and CDR2 sequences are SEHNR and FQNEAQ (reference sequence). Trimming cost V 5 bases and J 0 bases, with 19 bases left between them. The CDR3 loop is CASSPAVQGGANTGELFF. The CDR3 DNA reads as TGTGCCAGCAGCCCCGCCGTACAGGGTGGGGCGAACACCGGGGAGCTGTTTTTT.

J is TRBJ2-3 and V is TRBV7-8; TRBD1 might be the D (7 bases). The CDR3 runs to 15 residues. Trimming took 5 bases from V and 4 from J, leaving 16 bases between them. Germline CDR1 and CDR2: SGHVS and FQNEAQ. The CDR3 loop reads CASSPRGRGADTQYF. In DNA, the CDR3 is TGTGCCAGCAGCCCACGGGGCAGGGGGGCAGATACGCAGTATTTT.

This clonotype occurred a few times. The chain couples TRBV7-9 to TRBJ1-1; D is ambiguous. The CDR3 runs to 14 residues. The ends were cut back, 0 bases at V and 1 base at J, with 6 bases in the middle. Per germline, CDR1 SEHNR and CDR2 FQNEAQ (reference sequence). CDR3 sequence (DNA): TGTGCCAGCAGCTTAGCCCAGGCGAACACTGAAGCTTTCTTT. Translating it yields CASSLAQANTEAFF.

This sequence joins TRBV3-1 and TRBJ2-1; possibly TRBD1 or TRBD2 for D (5 bases each). V was cut by 0 bases and J by 6 bases, with 12 bases left in between. The CDR3 loop spans 15 amino acids. In germline, CDR1 is LGHDT, CDR2 YNNKEL (reference sequence). CDR3 protein: CASSQDRAAGNEQFF. The CDR3 region has the DNA TGTGCCAGCAGCCAAGACAGGGCGGCGGGCAATGAGCAGTTCTTC.

CDR3 in amino acids: CASSSGTVPVNTF. CDR3 DNA: TGTGCCAGCAGTTCGGGGACAGTGCCTGTTAACACCTTC. This rearrangement joins TRBV28 to TRBJ1-2, with 7 bases fitting TRBD1. This CDR3 has 13 amino acids. V lost 4 bases to trimming and J lost 12 bases; unmatched junction nucleotides: 11. Germline CDR1 and CDR2: MDHEN and SYDVKM.

This clonotype has only a few counts. This chain links TRBV20-1 with TRBJ2-1; no firm D call. Trimming cost V 6 bases and J 8 bases, with 17 bases left between them. In germline, CDR1 is DFQATT, CDR2 SNEGSKA (reference sequence). The CDR3 covers 13 residues. Here the CDR3 reads CSAERVVRDEQFF. The CDR3 bases are TGCAGTGCCGAACGAGTCGTTCGGGATGAGCAGTTCTTC.

The chain's CDR3 is CASSQARMGTGELFF. CDR3 sequence (DNA): TGCGCCAGCAGCCAAGCGCGCATGGGGACCGGGGAGCTGTTTTTT. The chain uses TRBV4-3 and TRBJ2-2; D is unclear. The CDR3 runs to 15 residues. The V and J ends lost 1 base and 5 bases respectively, with 11 bases between them. In germline, CDR1 is LGHNA, CDR2 YSLEER.

There are a few counts of this clonotype. This chain uses TRBV28 with TRBJ1-5; D is ambiguous. The CDR3 contains 15 residues. The V end lost 4 bases, the J end lost 1 base, and 11 bases lay between the germline ends. CDR1 is MDHEN and CDR2 is SYDVKM in the germline V gene. This chain's CDR3 is CASSSSDGSNQPQHF. The CDR3 coding sequence is TGTGCCAGCAGTTCCTCCGACGGGAGCAATCAGCCCCAGCATTTT.

The chain joins TRBV7-2 to TRBJ1-2; D unresolved. This CDR3 has 14 amino acids. Between the trimmed V and J ends, which lost 4 bases and 4 bases, there was a span of 13 bases. Germline V gene lookup returns CDR1 SGHTA and CDR2 FQGNSA. The CDR3 protein is CASSSYEAIYGYTF. Here the CDR3 DNA reads TGTGCCAGCAGCTCGTACGAGGCTATCTATGGCTACACCTTC.

This clonotype was detected only a few times. V usage is TRBV5-6 and J usage is TRBJ2-5; D is unresolved. Trimming left V 0 bases short and J 5 bases short, with 14 bases between. Germline-derived CDR1 and CDR2 are SGHDT and YYEEEE. The CDR3 sequence is 15 residues long. The DNA for the CDR3 is TGTGCCAGCAGCTTGGTTGGGCCCCTCCTGGAGACCCAGTACTTC. It codes for CASSLVGPLLETQYF.

The V gene is TRBV2, the J gene TRBJ2-5; a weak D match, TRBD1 (5 bases). The CDR3 spans 15 residues. With 5 bases removed from V and 2 bases from J, the gap between germline ends came to 15 bases. Germline assignment: CDR1 SNHLY and CDR2 FYNNEI. The CDR3 DNA follows: TGTGCCAGCAGTAAAAGACAGACTCTACAAGAGACCCAGTACTTC. It is translated as CASSKRQTLQETQYF. The variable domain in full, with the rest retrieved from reference TRBV2 and TRBJ2-5, is EPEVTQTPSHQVTQMGQEVILRCVPISNHLYFYWYRQILGQKVEFLVSFYNNEISEKSEIFDDQFSVERPDGSNFTLKIRSTKLEDSAMYFCASSKRQTLQETQYFGPGTRLLVL.

This clonotype is termed medium-sized. The chain recombines TRBV7-2 with TRBJ1-1; 7 nucleotides line up with TRBD1. The germline gives CDR1 SGHTA, CDR2 FQGNSA. The V segment lost 4 bases and the J segment 4 bases; nucleotides outside the gene matches: 3. The CDR3 runs to 13 residues. The CDR3 region is CASSYRQGTEAFF. The CDR3 DNA follows: TGTGCCAGCAGCTACCGACAGGGCACTGAAGCTTTCTTT.

This clonotype was counted ten times or more. This chain uses TRBV9 with TRBJ2-3; D is perhaps TRBD1 (5 bases). This CDR3 comprises 15 residues. Per germline, CDR1 SGDLS and CDR2 YYNGEE. The V end was cut by 0 bases, the J end by 4 bases, with 12 bases between. The CDR3 sequence: CASSVDYSRADTQYF. The CDR3 DNA reads as TGTGCCAGCAGCGTAGACTACTCCAGGGCAGATACGCAGTATTTT.

This clonotype showed up many times. J is TRBJ1-5 and V is TRBV3-1; tentatively, D is TRBD1 (6 bases). This CDR3 spans 13 amino acids. Germline values: CDR1 LGHDT, CDR2 YNNKEL (reference sequence). Trimming pared 3 bases from V and 6 bases from J, leaving 9 bases between. CDR3 loop: CASSHYRAQPQHF. The CDR3 region has the DNA TGTGCCAGCAGCCATTACAGGGCTCAGCCCCAGCATTTT.

The V gene is TRBV18, the J gene TRBJ2-3; no clear D gene. From germline, CDR1 is KGHSH and CDR2 LQKENI. This CDR3 contains 14 residues. V lost 2 bases, J lost 1 base, and 7 bases lay in between. CDR3 protein: CASSPGIRTDTQYF. DNA for the CDR3: TGTGCCAGCTCACCAGGGATCCGCACAGATACGCAGTATTTT. The variable domain in full, with the rest retrieved from reference TRBV18 and TRBJ2-3, is NAGVMQNPRHLVRRRGQEARLRCSPMKGHSHVYWYRQLPEEGLKFMVYLQKENIIDESGMPKERFSAEFPKEGPSILRIQQVVRGDSAAYFCASSPGIRTDTQYFGPGTRLTVL.

This clonotype was seen at least ten times. V and J are TRBV7-2 and TRBJ1-1, with D perhaps TRBD1 (5 bases). The CDR3 sequence is 15 residues long. V lost 1 base and J lost 0, with 9 bases in between. Germline V lookup: CDR1 SGHTA, CDR2 FQGNSA. DNA for the CDR3: TGTGCCAGCAGCTTAGGTCAGGGTATGAACACTGAAGCTTTCTTT. Protein: CASSLGQGMNTEAFF. The full variable domain, completed using reference TRBV7-2 and TRBJ1-1, is GAGVSQSPSNKVTEKGKDVELRCDPISGHTALYWYRQSLGQGLEFLIYFQGNSAPDKSGLPSDRFSAERTGGSVSTLTIQRTQQEDSAVYLCASSLGQGMNTEAFFGQGTRLTVV.

The table lists this clonotype with many counts. The rearrangement uses TRBV6-2 or TRBV6-3 and TRBJ2-1; TRBD2 matches 15 bases. Germline trimming cut 6 bases from V and 14 bases from J; bases unmatched to any gene: 11. This CDR3 spans 15 amino acids. The germline V gene has CDR1 MNHEY and CDR2 SVGEGT. The CDR3 DNA reads TGTGCCAGCAGGTCACCCGGGACTAGCGGGGGGTGGGAGTTCTTC. This codes for CASRSPGTSGGWEFF.

This clonotype was detected a few times. V usage is TRBV27 and J usage is TRBJ2-7, with 11 bases fitting TRBD1. The CDR3 totals 13 residues. The germline V gene encodes CDR1 MNHEY and CDR2 SMNVEV (reference sequence). V gave up 11 bases and J gave up 6 bases; unmatched junction bases: 9. The chain's CDR3 is CAGSGTGGSEQYF. CDR3 DNA: TGTGCCGGCTCCGGGACAGGGGGAAGCGAGCAGTACTTC.

The V call is TRBV9, the J call TRBJ2-3; 12 bases agree with TRBD1. The CDR3 has 16 residues. Germline loops: CDR1 SGDLS, CDR2 YYNGEE. The trim removed 4 bases at V and 2 bases at J, leaving 5 bases unmatched. CDR3 in amino acids: CASSPRDRGLTDTQYF. The CDR3, as DNA: TGTGCCAGCAGCCCCCGGGACAGGGGGCTCACAGATACGCAGTATTTT.